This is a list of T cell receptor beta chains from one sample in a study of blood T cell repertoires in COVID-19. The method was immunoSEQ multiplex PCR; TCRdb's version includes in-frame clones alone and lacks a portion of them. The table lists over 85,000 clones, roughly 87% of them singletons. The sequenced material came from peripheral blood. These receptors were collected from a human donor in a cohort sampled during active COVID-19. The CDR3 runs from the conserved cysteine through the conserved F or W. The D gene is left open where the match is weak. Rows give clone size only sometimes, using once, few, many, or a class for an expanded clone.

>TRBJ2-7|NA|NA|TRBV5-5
TGTGCCAGCAGCCTATACAGGAAAACCTACGAGCAGTACTTC
CASSLYRKTYEQYF
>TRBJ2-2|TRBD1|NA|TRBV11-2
TGTGCCAGCGTCTGGGACAGAAACACCGGGGAGCTGTTTTTT
CASVWDRNTGELFF
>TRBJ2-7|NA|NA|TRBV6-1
TGTGCCAGCAGTGAACCAGGCTACTCCTACGAGCAGTACTTC
CASSEPGYSYEQYF
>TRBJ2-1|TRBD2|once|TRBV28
TGTGCCAGCGGGACTAGCGGGTATGAGCAGTTCTTC
CASGTSGYEQFF
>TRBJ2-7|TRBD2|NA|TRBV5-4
TGTGCCAGCAGCCCGGGGACTAGCGGGGTTCTCTACGAGCAGTACTTC
CASSPGTSGVLYEQYF
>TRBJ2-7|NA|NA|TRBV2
TGTGCCAGCAGTGAAAGGTTTGCGGAAACCGCCTCCTACGAGCAGTACTTC
CASSERFAETASYEQYF
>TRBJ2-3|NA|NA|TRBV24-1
TGTGCCACCAGTGATCCCCCGGGGGCGGGAGCGAGCACAGATACGCAGTATTTT
CATSDPPGAGASTDTQYF
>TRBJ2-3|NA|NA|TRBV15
TGTGCCACCACGCCGGGCGCGGGCGCCCGCACAGATACGCAGTATTTT
CATTPGAGARTDTQYF
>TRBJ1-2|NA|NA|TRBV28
TGTGCCAGTACAGATTACTATGGCTACACCTTC
CASTDYYGYTF
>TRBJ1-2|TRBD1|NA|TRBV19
TGTGCCAGTAGTCCCTGGACAGGGTCAGGCTACACCTTC
CASSPWTGSGYTF
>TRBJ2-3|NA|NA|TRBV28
TGTGCCAGCAGTTCCCTCCACAGGGTGTCAGATACGCAGTATTTT
CASSSLHRVSDTQYF
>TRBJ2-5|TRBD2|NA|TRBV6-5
TGTGCCAGCAGGTGGTCGGGGGGAGAGACCCAGTACTTC
CASRWSGGETQYF
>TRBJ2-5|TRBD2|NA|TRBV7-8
TGTGCCAGCAGCTTAGCATTCGACCTAGCGGGAGAAGCGCAAGAGACCCAGTACTTC
CASSLAFDLAGEAQETQYF
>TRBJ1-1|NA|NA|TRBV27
TGTGCCAGCAGTTTATATGAGGGAGGTGTTGAAGCTTTCTTT
CASSLYEGGVEAFF
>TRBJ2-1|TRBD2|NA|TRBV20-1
TGCAGTGCTAGTTCCCCGGGACTAGCGCTTTACAATGAGCAGTTCTTC
CSASSPGLALYNEQFF
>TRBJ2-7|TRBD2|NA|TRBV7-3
TGTGCCAGCAGCCCAAGTAGCGGGAGTGTAAAGCAGTACTTC
CASSPSSGSVKQYF
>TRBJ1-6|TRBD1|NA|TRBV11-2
TGTGCCAGCAGCGCACAGGGGAATTCACCCCTCCACTTT
CASSAQGNSPLHF
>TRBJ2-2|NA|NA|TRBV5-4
TGTGCCAGCAGCTTGTGGCACAGAACTCACACCGGGGAGCTGTTTTTT
CASSLWHRTHTGELFF
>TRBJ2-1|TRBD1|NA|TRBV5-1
TGCGCCAGCAGCACAGGACAGGGGATGATCAATGAGCAGTTCTTC
CASSTGQGMINEQFF
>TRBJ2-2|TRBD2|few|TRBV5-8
TGTGCCAGCAGTCGACCGGGACTAGCGGGAGTAAGGGCCGGGGAGCTGTTTTTT
CASSRPGLAGVRAGELFF
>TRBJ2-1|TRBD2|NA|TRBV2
TGTGCCAGCAGTGCCAGACTAGCGGGGACCTCGGGTGAGCAGTTCTTC
CASSARLAGTSGEQFF
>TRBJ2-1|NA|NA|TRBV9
TGTGCCAGCAGCGAAGGGAGCCCTGGCGACAATGAGCAGTTCTTC
CASSEGSPGDNEQFF
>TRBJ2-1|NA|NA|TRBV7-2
TGTGCCAGCAGGCGGGACGCCTACAATGAGCAGTTCTTC
CASRRDAYNEQFF
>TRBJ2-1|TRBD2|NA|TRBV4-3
TGCGCCAGCAGCCAAGATATCCCGGCCGGGACTAGCGGGCCATCGAATGAGCAGTTCTTC
CASSQDIPAGTSGPSNEQFF
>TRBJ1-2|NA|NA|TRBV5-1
TGCGCCAGCAGCTTCAGGCCCGGGGAGGGCTACACCTTC
CASSFRPGEGYTF
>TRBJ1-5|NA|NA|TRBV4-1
TGCGCCAGCAGCCGAAACCTGGACGGCGCGGGGCCCCAGCATTTT
CASSRNLDGAGPQHF
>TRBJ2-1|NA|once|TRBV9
TGTGCCAGCAGCGTAGAACGGGGGGAGCAGTTCTTC
CASSVERGEQFF
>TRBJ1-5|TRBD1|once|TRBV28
TGTGCCAGCAGTTTGACGGACAGGTACAATCAGCCCCAGCATTTT
CASSLTDRYNQPQHF
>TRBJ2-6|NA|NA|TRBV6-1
TGTGCCAGCAGTGAACTATCCGGGTTCGGGGCCAACGTCCTGACTTTC
CASSELSGFGANVLTF
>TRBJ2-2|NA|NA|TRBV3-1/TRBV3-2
TGTGCCAGCAGCCAAGACACTACAAACACCGGGGAGCTGTTTTTT
CASSQDTTNTGELFF
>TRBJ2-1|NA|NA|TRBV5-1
TGCGCCAGCAGCCGCCCAGGGGGGAATAGCAATGAGCAGTTCTTC
CASSRPGGNSNEQFF
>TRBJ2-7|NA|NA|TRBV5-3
TGTGCCAGAAGCTATCCCAGACAGGCCTCCTACGAGCAGTACTTC
CARSYPRQASYEQYF
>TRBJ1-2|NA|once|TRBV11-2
TGTGCCAGCAGCTTAGACGCCCCCTCGACACCGGGAGAAGGCGGCTACACCTTC
CASSLDAPSTPGEGGYTF
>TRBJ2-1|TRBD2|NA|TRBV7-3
TGTGCCAGCAGCTTAAGCAGCGGGAGGGCCAATGAGCAGTTCTTC
CASSLSSGRANEQFF
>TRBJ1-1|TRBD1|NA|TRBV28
TGTGCCAGCAGTTTTACAGGGGGAGGGAACACTGAAGCTTTCTTT
CASSFTGGGNTEAFF